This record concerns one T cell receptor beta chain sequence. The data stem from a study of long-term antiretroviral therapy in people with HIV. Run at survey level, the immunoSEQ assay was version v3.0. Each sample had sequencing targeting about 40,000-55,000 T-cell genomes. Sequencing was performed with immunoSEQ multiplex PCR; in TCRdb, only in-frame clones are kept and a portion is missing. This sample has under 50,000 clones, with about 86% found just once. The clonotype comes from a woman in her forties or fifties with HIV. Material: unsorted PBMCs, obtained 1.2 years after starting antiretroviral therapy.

CDR3 nucleotides: TGTGCCTGGAGTTTGGGACTAGCGGGGGTCACAGATACGCAGTATTTT. Protein: CAWSLGLAGVTDTQYF. This chain joins TRBV30 and TRBJ2-3; 14 bases are a match to TRBD2. The germline V gene encodes CDR1 GTSNPN and CDR2 SVGIG (reference sequence). Losses at the gene ends were 2 bases for V and 2 bases for J; bases not matched to a gene: 3. CDR3 length: 16 residues. Drawing the rest from reference TRBV30 and TRBJ2-3, the complete variable domain is SQTIHQWPATLVQPVGSPLSLECTVEGTSNPNLYWYRQAAGRGLQLLFYSVGIGQISSEVPQNLSASRPQDRQFILSSKKLLLSDSGFYLCAWSLGLAGVTDTQYFGPGTRLTVL.